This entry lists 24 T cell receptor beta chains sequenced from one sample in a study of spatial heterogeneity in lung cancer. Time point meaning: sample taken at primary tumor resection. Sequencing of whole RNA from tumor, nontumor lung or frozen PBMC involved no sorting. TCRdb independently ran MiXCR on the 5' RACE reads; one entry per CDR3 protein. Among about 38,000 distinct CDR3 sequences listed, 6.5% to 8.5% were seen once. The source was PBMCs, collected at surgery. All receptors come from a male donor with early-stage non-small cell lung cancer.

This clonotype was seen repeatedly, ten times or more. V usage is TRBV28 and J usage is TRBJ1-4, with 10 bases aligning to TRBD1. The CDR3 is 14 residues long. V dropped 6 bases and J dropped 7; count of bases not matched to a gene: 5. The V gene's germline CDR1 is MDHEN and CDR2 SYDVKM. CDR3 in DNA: TGTGCCAGCAGGCCGGGACAGGGGATTGAAAAACTGTTTTTT. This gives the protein CASRPGQGIEKLFF.

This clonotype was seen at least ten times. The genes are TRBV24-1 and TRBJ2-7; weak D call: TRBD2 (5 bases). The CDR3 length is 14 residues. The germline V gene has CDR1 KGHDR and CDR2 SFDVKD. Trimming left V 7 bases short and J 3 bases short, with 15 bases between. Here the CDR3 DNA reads TGTGCCACCAGGAGAGGGAAAAGGGTCTACGAGCAGTACGTC. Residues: CATRRGKRVYEQYV.

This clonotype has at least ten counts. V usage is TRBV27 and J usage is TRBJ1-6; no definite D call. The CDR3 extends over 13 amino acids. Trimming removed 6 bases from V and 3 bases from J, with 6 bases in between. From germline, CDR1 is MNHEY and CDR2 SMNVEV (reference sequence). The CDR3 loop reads CASSSYYNSPLHF. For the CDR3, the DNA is TGTGCCAGCAGCAGTTACTATAATTCACCCCTCCACTTT.

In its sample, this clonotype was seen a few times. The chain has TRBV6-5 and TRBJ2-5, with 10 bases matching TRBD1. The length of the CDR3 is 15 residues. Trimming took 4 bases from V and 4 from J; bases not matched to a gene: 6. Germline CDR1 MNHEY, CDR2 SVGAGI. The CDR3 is CASSLTGGRTETQYF. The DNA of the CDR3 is TGTGCCAGCAGTTTGACAGGGGGCCGGACAGAGACCCAGTACTTC.

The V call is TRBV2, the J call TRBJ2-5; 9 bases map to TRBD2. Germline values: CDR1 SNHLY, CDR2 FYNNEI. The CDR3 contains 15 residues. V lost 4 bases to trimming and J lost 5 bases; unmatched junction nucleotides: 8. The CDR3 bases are TGTGCCAGCAGTGGAGGGCTAGCGGGGAGCGAGACCCAGTACTTC. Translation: CASSGGLAGSETQYF. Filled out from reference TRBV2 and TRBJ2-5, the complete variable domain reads EPEVTQTPSHQVTQMGQEVILRCVPISNHLYFYWYRQILGQKVEFLVSFYNNEISEKSEIFDDQFSVERPDGSNFTLKIRSTKLEDSAMYFCASSGGLAGSETQYFGPGTRLLVL.

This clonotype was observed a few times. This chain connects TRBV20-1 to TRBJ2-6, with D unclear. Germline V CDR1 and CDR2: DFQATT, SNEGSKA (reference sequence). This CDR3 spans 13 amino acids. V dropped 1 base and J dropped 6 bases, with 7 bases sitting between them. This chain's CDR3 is CSARAWEANVLTF. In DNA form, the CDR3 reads TGCAGTGCTAGAGCCTGGGAGGCCAACGTCCTGACTTTC.

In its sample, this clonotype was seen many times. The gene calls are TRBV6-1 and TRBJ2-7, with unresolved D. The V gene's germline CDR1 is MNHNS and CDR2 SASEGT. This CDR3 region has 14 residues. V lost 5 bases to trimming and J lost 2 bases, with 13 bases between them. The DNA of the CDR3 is TGTGCCAGCAGTCCCTTGGGCAGGACCTACGAGCAGTACGTC. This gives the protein CASSPLGRTYEQYV.

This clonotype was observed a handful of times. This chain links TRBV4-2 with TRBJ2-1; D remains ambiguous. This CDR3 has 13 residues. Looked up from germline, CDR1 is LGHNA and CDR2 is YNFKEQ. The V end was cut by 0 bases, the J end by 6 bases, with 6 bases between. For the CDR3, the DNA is TGTGCCAGCAGCCAAGATAGGGTCAATGAGCAGTTCTTC. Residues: CASSQDRVNEQFF.

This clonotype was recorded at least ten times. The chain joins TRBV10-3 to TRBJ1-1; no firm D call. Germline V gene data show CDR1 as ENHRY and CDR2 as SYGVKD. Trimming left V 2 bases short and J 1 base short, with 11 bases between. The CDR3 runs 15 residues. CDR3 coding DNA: TGTGCCATCAGTGAGCCTGGACGGACGAACACTGAAGCTTTCTTT. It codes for CAISEPGRTNTEAFF.

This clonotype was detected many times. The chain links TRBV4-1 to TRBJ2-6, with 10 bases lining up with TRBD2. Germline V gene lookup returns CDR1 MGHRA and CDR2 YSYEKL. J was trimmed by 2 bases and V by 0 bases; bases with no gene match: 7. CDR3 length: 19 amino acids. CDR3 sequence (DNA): TGCGCCAGCAGCCAAGAAGCTAGCGGGAGAACAACTGGGGCCAACGTCCTGACTTTC. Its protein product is CASSQEASGRTTGANVLTF.

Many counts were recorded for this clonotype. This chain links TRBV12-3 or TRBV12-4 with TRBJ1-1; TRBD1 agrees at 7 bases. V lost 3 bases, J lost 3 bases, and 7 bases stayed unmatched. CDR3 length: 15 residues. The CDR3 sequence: CASSLGGRGHTEAFF. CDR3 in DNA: TGTGCCAGCAGTTTGGGAGGGAGGGGGCACACTGAAGCTTTCTTT.

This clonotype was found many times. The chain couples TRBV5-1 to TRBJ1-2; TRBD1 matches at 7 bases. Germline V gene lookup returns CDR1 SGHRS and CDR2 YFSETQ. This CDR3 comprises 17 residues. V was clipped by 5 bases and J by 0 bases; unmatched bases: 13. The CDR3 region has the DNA TGCGCCAGCAGTTTCACCGGGACAGTCTATACTAACTATGGCTACACCTTC. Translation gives CASSFTGTVYTNYGYTF.

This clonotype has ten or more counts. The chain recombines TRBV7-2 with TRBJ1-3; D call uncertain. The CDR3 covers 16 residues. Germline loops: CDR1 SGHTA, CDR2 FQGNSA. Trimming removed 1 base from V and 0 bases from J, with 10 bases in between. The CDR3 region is CASSLVGGYSGNTIYF. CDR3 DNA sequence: TGTGCCAGCAGCTTAGTTGGCGGATACTCTGGAAACACCATATATTTT. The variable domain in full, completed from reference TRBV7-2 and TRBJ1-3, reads GAGVSQSPSNKVTEKGKDVELRCDPISGHTALYWYRQSLGQGLEFLIYFQGNSAPDKSGLPSDRFSAERTGGSVSTLTIQRTQQEDSAVYLCASSLVGGYSGNTIYFGEGSWLTVV.

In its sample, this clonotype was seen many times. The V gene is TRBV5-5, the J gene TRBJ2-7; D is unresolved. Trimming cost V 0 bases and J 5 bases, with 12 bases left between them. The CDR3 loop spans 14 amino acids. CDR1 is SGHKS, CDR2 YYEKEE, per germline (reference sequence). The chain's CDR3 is CASSLVGRSNEQYF. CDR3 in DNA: TGTGCCAGCAGCTTGGTAGGTCGTAGTAACGAGCAGTACTTC.

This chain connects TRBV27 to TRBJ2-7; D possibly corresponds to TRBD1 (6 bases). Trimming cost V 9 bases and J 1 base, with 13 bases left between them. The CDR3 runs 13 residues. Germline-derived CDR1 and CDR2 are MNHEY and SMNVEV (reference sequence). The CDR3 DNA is TGTGCCAGTATGATACAGGGTTCCTACGAGCAGTACTTC. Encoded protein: CASMIQGSYEQYF.

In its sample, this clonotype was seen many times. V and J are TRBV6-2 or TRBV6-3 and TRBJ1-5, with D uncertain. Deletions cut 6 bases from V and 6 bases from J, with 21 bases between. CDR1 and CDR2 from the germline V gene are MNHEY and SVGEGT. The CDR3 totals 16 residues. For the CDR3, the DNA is TGTGCCAGCAGCCTTGACGACCGTCCGGTCTCTCAGCCCCAGCATTTT. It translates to CASSLDDRPVSQPQHF.

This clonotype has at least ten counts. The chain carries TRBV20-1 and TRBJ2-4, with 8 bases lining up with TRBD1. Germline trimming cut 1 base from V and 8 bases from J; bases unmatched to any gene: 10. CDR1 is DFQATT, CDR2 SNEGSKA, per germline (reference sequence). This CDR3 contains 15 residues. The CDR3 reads CSARAAQGEVDIQYF. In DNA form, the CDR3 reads TGCAGTGCTAGAGCCGCACAGGGGGAAGTGGACATTCAGTACTTC.

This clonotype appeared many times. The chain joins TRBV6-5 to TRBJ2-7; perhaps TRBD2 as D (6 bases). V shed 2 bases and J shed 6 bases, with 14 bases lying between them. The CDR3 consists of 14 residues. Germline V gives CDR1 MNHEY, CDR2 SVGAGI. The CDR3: CASSYTRSGSEQYV. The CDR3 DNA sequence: TGTGCCAGCAGTTACACCCGATCCGGGAGCGAGCAGTACGTC.

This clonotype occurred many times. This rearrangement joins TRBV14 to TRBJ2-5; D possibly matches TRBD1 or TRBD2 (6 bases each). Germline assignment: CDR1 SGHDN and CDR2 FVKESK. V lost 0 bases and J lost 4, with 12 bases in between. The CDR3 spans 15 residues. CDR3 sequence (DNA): TGTGCCAGCAGCCAAGATCGTGGGGGGCGAGAGACCCAGTACTTC. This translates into CASSQDRGGRETQYF.

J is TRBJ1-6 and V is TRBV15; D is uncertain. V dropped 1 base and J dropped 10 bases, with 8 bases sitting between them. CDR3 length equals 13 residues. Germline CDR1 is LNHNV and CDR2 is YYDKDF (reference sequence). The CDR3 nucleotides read TGTGCCACCAGCAGAGGAATGGGGTCACCCCTCCACTTT. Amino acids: CATSRGMGSPLHF. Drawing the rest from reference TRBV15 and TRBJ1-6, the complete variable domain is DAMVIQNPRYQVTQFGKPVTLSCSQTLNHNVMYWYQQKSSQAPKLLFHYYDKDFNNEADTPDNFQSRRPNTSFCFLDIRSPGLGDTAMYLCATSRGMGSPLHFGNGTRLTVT.

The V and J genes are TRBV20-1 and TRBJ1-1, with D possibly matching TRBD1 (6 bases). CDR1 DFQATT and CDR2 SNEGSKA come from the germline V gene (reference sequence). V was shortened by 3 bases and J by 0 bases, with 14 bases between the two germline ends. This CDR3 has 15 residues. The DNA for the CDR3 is TGCAGTGCTAGTTTACGGGGGGCAATGAACACTGAAGCTTTCTTT. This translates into CSASLRGAMNTEAFF.

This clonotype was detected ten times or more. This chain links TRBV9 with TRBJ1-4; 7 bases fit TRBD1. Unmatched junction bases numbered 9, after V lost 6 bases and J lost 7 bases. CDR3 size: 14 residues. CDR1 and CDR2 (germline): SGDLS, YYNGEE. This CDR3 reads CASIIRDRSEKLFF. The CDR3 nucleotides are TGTGCCAGCATTATACGGGACAGATCTGAAAAACTGTTTTTT. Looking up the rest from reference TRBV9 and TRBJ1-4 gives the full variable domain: DSGVTQTPKHLITATGQRVTLRCSPRSGDLSVYWYQQSLDQGLQFLIQYYNGEERAKGNILERFSAQQFPDLHSELNLSSLELGDSALYFCASIIRDRSEKLFFGSGTQLSVL.

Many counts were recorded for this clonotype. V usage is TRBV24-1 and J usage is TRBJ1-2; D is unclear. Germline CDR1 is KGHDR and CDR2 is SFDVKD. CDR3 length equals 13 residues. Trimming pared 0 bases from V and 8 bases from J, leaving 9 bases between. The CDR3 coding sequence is TGTGCCACCAGTGATTTGCAGACAAGCGGCTACACCTTC. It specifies CATSDLQTSGYTF.

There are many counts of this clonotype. The CDR3 is CASSLVGPLYNEQFF. The CDR3 DNA reads as TGTGCCAGCAGCTTGGTCGGCCCCCTATACAATGAGCAGTTCTTC. The chain employs TRBV5-6 and TRBJ2-1; D gene uncertain. There are 15 residues in the CDR3. Germline V gene sequence: CDR1 SGHDT, CDR2 YYEEEE. V was trimmed by 0 bases and J by 4 bases, leaving 11 bases between them.